The 19 T cell receptor beta chains below were found in one sample sequenced in a study of blood T cells in healthy people across ages. A second PCR, run for roughly 7 to 11 cycles, used a sample-barcoded 5' primer plus a J-beta primer mix. Each CDR3 protein gets one entry after TCRdb re-called the 5' RACE reads with MiXCR. The sample gives roughly 1,800,000 distinct CDR3 sequences, 40% to 55% of which show up once; around 2.1% is in the top ten. Input material: blood. Every receptor here comes from a woman aged 40 to 50 in good health.

This clonotype has just a few counts. The CDR3, as DNA: TGTGCCAGCAGTGAGTCCGGGCATTGGGGGACCCAGTACTTC. Amino acid sequence: CASSESGHWGTQYF. The chain uses TRBV25-1 and TRBJ2-5, with D unresolved. Germline values: CDR1 MGHDK, CDR2 SYGVNS. The germline V and J ends were trimmed by 3 bases and 7 bases, with 15 bases remaining between them. The CDR3 runs to 14 residues.

The chain employs TRBV10-3 and TRBJ1-2, with no clear D. CDR1 ENHRY and CDR2 SYGVKD come from the germline V gene. V was clipped by 2 bases and J by 4 bases, with 8 bases between them. This CDR3 is built from 13 residues. CDR3 region: CAISEPGLYGYTF. CDR3 nucleotides: TGTGCCATCAGTGAGCCTGGGCTCTATGGCTACACCTTC.

The V gene is TRBV3-1, the J gene TRBJ2-5; 7 bases are a match to TRBD2. Germline assignment: CDR1 LGHDT and CDR2 YNNKEL (reference sequence). The CDR3 extends over 16 amino acids. Trimming cost V 1 base and J 1 base; bases outside gene matches: 6. CDR3 nucleotides: TGTGCCAGCAGCCAAGCGAGCGGGGCTTCCCAAGAGACCCAGTACTTC. This translates into CASSQASGASQETQYF.

The rearrangement uses TRBV4-3 and TRBJ2-7; 9 positions agree with TRBD2. The DNA matches TRBJ2-5 better at its end, which makes the J call doubtful. CDR3 length: 16 amino acids. Germline CDR1 is LGHNA and CDR2 is YSLEER. CDR3 sequence reads: CASSKGVAGAGETQYF. The CDR3 DNA is TGCGCCAGCAGCAAAGGGGTAGCGGGGGCGGGGGAGACCCAGTACTTC.

This clonotype has only a few counts. The chain joins TRBV12-3 or TRBV12-4 to TRBJ2-5, with D perhaps TRBD1 or TRBD2 (6 bases each). There are 16 residues in the CDR3. Trimming took off 1 base at V and 5 bases at J, with 17 bases between the two ends. CDR3 sequence: CASSLGRGLRGETQYF. DNA for the CDR3: TGTGCCAGCAGTTTAGGGAGGGGATTAAGGGGGGAGACCCAGTACTTC.

The chain uses TRBV4-1 and TRBJ2-7, with no clear D. Germline V gene lookup returns CDR1 MGHRA and CDR2 YSYEKL. This CDR3 region has 17 residues. Trimming pared 1 base from V and 4 bases from J, leaving 20 bases between. The CDR3 DNA sequence: TGCGCCAGCAGCCAAGTAAATCCCCGGCAAGGTGGATACGAGCAGTACTTC. The encoded protein is CASSQVNPRQGGYEQYF.

This clonotype came up a few times. The rearrangement joins TRBV27 to TRBJ1-4; 7 bases map to TRBD1. V gave up 3 bases and J gave up 8 bases; unmatched junction bases: 3. Germline V lookup: CDR1 MNHEY, CDR2 SMNVEV (reference sequence). This CDR3 has 13 residues. CDR3 in DNA: TGTGCCAGCAGTTTCAGGGGGGGAGAAAAACTGTTTTTT. Its translation: CASSFRGGEKLFF.

The rearrangement links TRBV27 to TRBJ2-3; D call uncertain. Trimming stripped 7 bases from V and 6 bases from J, with 8 bases between. This CDR3 comprises 11 residues. Germline-derived CDR1 and CDR2 are MNHEY and SMNVEV (reference sequence). The CDR3: CASKVTDTQYF. CDR3 in DNA: TGTGCCAGCAAAGTTACCGATACGCAGTATTTT.

The chain carries TRBV6-5 and TRBJ2-3, with D possibly being TRBD2 (5 bases). V lost 0 bases, J lost 4 bases, and 20 bases lay in between. Germline assignment: CDR1 MNHEY and CDR2 SVGAGI. The CDR3 is 18 residues long. CDR3 coding DNA: TGTGCCAGCAGTTACTCCAGGCCCGGTCCGGGGAACTCAGATACGCAGTATTTT. Protein product: CASSYSRPGPGNSDTQYF.

The chain couples TRBV14 to TRBJ1-4, with no clear D. The CDR3 length is 15 residues. Germline CDR1 is SGHDN and CDR2 is FVKESK. V gave up 1 base and J gave up 8 bases, with 14 bases separating them. CDR3 in amino acids: CASSQVIGSSEKLFF. DNA for the CDR3: TGTGCCAGCAGCCAAGTTATCGGGTCTAGCGAAAAACTGTTTTTT.

The chain couples TRBV6-5 to TRBJ1-1; D may be TRBD1 (6 bases). The germline CDR1 and CDR2 sequences are MNHEY and SVGAGI. This CDR3 region has 14 residues. V was clipped by 5 bases and J by 4 bases, with 14 bases between them. The CDR3 spells CASSGEGVITEAFF. DNA of the CDR3: TGTGCCAGCAGTGGGGAGGGGGTTATCACTGAAGCTTTCTTT.

The V call is TRBV2, the J call TRBJ2-1, with 7 positions matching TRBD2. The ends lost 2 bases at V and 7 bases at J; junction bases unmatched: 2. The CDR3 runs to 13 residues. Germline loops: CDR1 SNHLY, CDR2 FYNNEI. CDR3 loop: CASSETSANEQFF. The CDR3 nucleotides read TGTGCCAGCAGTGAAACTAGCGCTAATGAGCAGTTCTTC.

This clonotype turned up a few times. The chain links TRBV7-9 to TRBJ2-7; D is unclear. The CDR3 is made up of 14 amino acids. Germline CDR1 SEHNR, CDR2 FQNEAQ (reference sequence). V was cut by 1 base and J by 2 bases, with 9 bases left in between. This CDR3 reads CASSLVSPPYEQYF. The CDR3 region has the DNA TGTGCCAGCAGCTTAGTGAGTCCTCCCTACGAGCAGTACTTC.

This clonotype was seen more than once but under ten times. The chain employs TRBV29-1 and TRBJ2-3; possibly TRBD1 for D (7 bases). Germline values: CDR1 SQVTM, CDR2 ANQGSEA. The CDR3 spans 13 residues. V lost 6 bases to trimming and J lost 4 bases, with 14 bases between them. As DNA, the CDR3 is TGCAGCGTGCACAGGGGCGGGGCAGATACGCAGTATTTT. Translating it yields CSVHRGGADTQYF.

This clonotype was observed a handful of times. The V and J genes are TRBV4-1 and TRBJ2-7, with 8 bases lining up with TRBD2. V gave up 0 bases and J gave up 0 bases; unmatched junction bases: 10. This CDR3 comprises 18 residues. The germline gives CDR1 MGHRA, CDR2 YSYEKL. The CDR3 region has the DNA TGCGCCAGCAGCCAAGATTCGAGGCTAGCGGGTTCCTCCTACGAGCAGTACTTC. This gives the protein CASSQDSRLAGSSYEQYF.

The sample holds a few counts of this clonotype. The V gene is TRBV20-1, the J gene TRBJ2-7; TRBD1 matches 7 bases. V lost 5 bases, J lost 0 bases, and 4 bases stayed unmatched. Germline V gene data show CDR1 as DFQATT and CDR2 as SNEGSKA (reference sequence). This CDR3 spans 13 amino acids. The CDR3 sequence: CSASTGSSYEQYF. In nucleotides, the CDR3 is TGCAGTGCTTCGACAGGGAGCTCCTACGAGCAGTACTTC.

The V and J genes are TRBV27 and TRBJ2-1; D may be TRBD1 (6 bases). The germline V and J ends were trimmed by 6 bases and 6 bases, with 15 bases remaining between them. The germline CDR1 and CDR2 sequences are MNHEY and SMNVEV (reference sequence). The length of the CDR3 is 14 residues. The CDR3 is CASSPGHLPNEQFF. Written as DNA, the CDR3 is TGTGCCAGCAGCCCGGGACACCTCCCCAATGAGCAGTTCTTC.

V is TRBV7-9 and J is TRBJ2-1, with 7 bases aligning to TRBD2. The V gene's germline CDR1 is SEHNR and CDR2 FQNEAQ (reference sequence). The V and J ends lost 1 base and 0 bases, in that order; junction bases with no gene match: 3. The CDR3 is 16 amino acids. The CDR3 is CASSLGRDYSYNEQFF. In DNA, the CDR3 is TGTGCCAGCAGCTTAGGTCGGGACTACTCCTACAATGAGCAGTTCTTC.

V usage is TRBV5-1 and J usage is TRBJ1-5; maybe TRBD1 (6 bases). V lost 3 bases and J 2 bases, leaving 12 bases between the germline ends. CDR1 SGHRS and CDR2 YFSETQ come from the germline V gene. The CDR3 has 15 amino acids. The CDR3 DNA sequence: TGCGCCAGCAGCTGGGGGGCCGAGGGCAATCAGCCCCAGCATTTT. Translated, it gives CASSWGAEGNQPQHF.